The 4 T cell receptor beta chains below were found in one sample sequenced in a study of Graves' ophthalmopathy and Graves' hyperthyroidism. RNA served as the template for amplifying TCR beta CDR3 regions. First-round RT-PCR relied on HTBI primers, and a second-round multiplex PCR came next. MiXCR was run by TCRdb on the multiplex PCR reads, yielding one entry per CDR3 protein. This sample has some 1.1 million distinct CDR3 sequences; about 40% occur once, and the top ten carry around 10%. Specimen: peripheral blood or thyroid tissue (not recorded which). These receptors were collected from an adult man with Graves' hyperthyroidism.

This clonotype was detected ten times or more. The gene calls are TRBV12-3 or TRBV12-4 and TRBJ1-5; no firm D call. V shed 6 bases and J shed 5 bases, with 11 bases lying between them. The CDR3 runs to 13 residues. CDR3 protein: CASRTTYDQPQHF. The CDR3 DNA is TGTGCCAGCAGAACTACATACGATCAGCCCCAGCATTTT.

This clonotype was counted at least ten times. V is TRBV27 and J is TRBJ1-5; no definite D call. Germline loops: CDR1 MNHEY, CDR2 SMNVEV (reference sequence). CDR3 length: 14 amino acids. V lost 4 bases, J lost 4 bases, and 11 bases lay in between. CDR3: CASSSGRGNQPQHF. The DNA for the CDR3 is TGTGCCAGCAGTTCCGGACGGGGAAATCAGCCCCAGCATTTT.

This clonotype was seen a single time. A much larger clonotype is one base distant, so this may be a read error. The chain employs TRBV4-3 and TRBJ1-4; no reliable D call. Trimming stripped 2 bases from V and 0 bases from J, with 10 bases between. Germline CDR1 LGHNA, CDR2 YSLEER. CDR3 length: 16 amino acids. The CDR3 DNA sequence: TGCGCCAGCAGCCAACGAACAGTTGCAACTAATGAAAAACTGTTTTTT. This translates into CASSQRTVATNEKLFF.

The chain employs TRBV30 and TRBJ1-5; D might be TRBD1 (5 bases). Trimming removed 2 bases from V and 4 bases from J, with 9 bases in between. The CDR3 loop spans 13 amino acids. Germline CDR1 and CDR2: GTSNPN and SVGIG (reference sequence). CDR3 nucleotide sequence: TGTGCCTGGAGTACACAGGAGAATCAGCCCCAGCATTTT. This encodes CAWSTQENQPQHF.